Each of the 13 T cell receptor beta chains below was sequenced from the same sample in a study of blood T cell repertoires in COVID-19. Libraries were prepared by immunoSEQ multiplex PCR; TCRdb keeps only in-frame clonotypes and omits some of them. Here the sample spans 200,000 to 300,000 clones, almost 85% being singletons. Material for sequencing was peripheral blood. The receptor source for this set is a man between 50 and 59 years old with acute or convalescent COVID-19.

V gene TRBV18 combines with J gene TRBJ1-1, with D tentatively TRBD1 (6 bases). CDR1 and CDR2 (germline): KGHSH, LQKENI. The CDR3 covers 13 residues. The V end lost 4 bases, the J end lost 1 base, and 7 bases lay between the germline ends. CDR3 nucleotides: TGTGCCAGCTCACGGACAGCGAACACTGAAGCTTTCTTT. Its protein product is CASSRTANTEAFF.

The rearrangement uses TRBV14 and TRBJ1-2; TRBD1 is a possible D gene (5 bases). This CDR3 spans 13 amino acids. Germline loops: CDR1 SGHDN, CDR2 FVKESK. Trimming removed 0 bases at V and 11 bases at J, with 13 bases between. Here the CDR3 reads CASSQDQLGPYTF. The CDR3 DNA follows: TGTGCCAGCAGCCAAGATCAGCTGGGGCCGTACACCTTC.

The V and J genes are TRBV27 and TRBJ2-1; D perhaps matches TRBD2 (5 bases). Germline-derived CDR1 and CDR2 are MNHEY and SMNVEV (reference sequence). The CDR3 loop spans 14 amino acids. Between the trimmed V and J ends, which lost 6 bases and 4 bases, there was a span of 13 bases. The CDR3 DNA follows: TGTGCCAGCAGAGACCCGTGGAGGTACAATGAGCAGTTCTTC. Protein sequence: CASRDPWRYNEQFF.

The chain links TRBV28 to TRBJ2-2, with D hard to call. Looked up from germline, CDR1 is MDHEN and CDR2 is SYDVKM. Trimming pared 11 bases from V and 0 bases from J, leaving 16 bases between. CDR3 length: 15 residues. The CDR3 loop reads CAALKTTANTGELFF. CDR3 bases: TGTGCCGCTTTAAAGACAACGGCGAACACCGGGGAGCTGTTTTTT.

This chain joins TRBV6-5 and TRBJ2-1, with 8 bases identical to TRBD2. CDR1 is MNHEY and CDR2 is SVGAGI in the germline V gene. V lost 4 bases to trimming and J lost 2 bases; unmatched junction nucleotides: 7. The CDR3 has 16 amino acids. The DNA for the CDR3 is TGTGCCAGCAGTTGGGGGACTAGTGCGACCTACAATGAGCAGTTCTTC. This sequence encodes CASSWGTSATYNEQFF.

The J gene is TRBJ2-7, the V gene TRBV27, with 15 bases that match TRBD2. The junction had 13 bases not matched to a gene; V was cut back by 4 bases and J by 3 bases. The CDR3 totals 19 residues. The V gene's germline CDR1 is MNHEY and CDR2 SMNVEV (reference sequence). CDR3 bases: TGTGCCAGCAGTTCAATCCGGACTAGCGGGAGGGCCTCGGGCTACGAGCAGTACTTC. Amino acids: CASSSIRTSGRASGYEQYF.

V usage is TRBV27 and J usage is TRBJ1-4, with D hard to call. The CDR3 has 14 amino acids. Trimming left V 4 bases short and J 3 bases short, with 9 bases between. Germline V gene lookup returns CDR1 MNHEY and CDR2 SMNVEV (reference sequence). The CDR3 sequence is CASSSYGANEKLFF. DNA of the CDR3: TGTGCCAGCAGTTCTTACGGTGCTAATGAAAAACTGTTTTTT.

The chain couples TRBV20-1 to TRBJ2-7; D is unclear. The CDR3 has 16 residues. V lost 3 bases and J 0 bases, leaving 18 bases between the germline ends. Germline CDR1 reads DFQATT; CDR2 reads SNEGSKA (reference sequence). As DNA, the CDR3 is TGCAGTGCTAGTGGCGTTCAGAGGATTTCCTCCTACGAGCAGTACTTC. Translated: CSASGVQRISSYEQYF.

The genes are TRBV29-1 and TRBJ2-7; a possible D gene is TRBD1 (6 bases). The length of the CDR3 is 12 residues. Trimming took 7 bases from V and 3 from J, leaving 13 bases between them. CDR1 SQVTM and CDR2 ANQGSEA come from the germline V gene. The CDR3 loop is CSAGRDIYEQYF. CDR3 nucleotides: TGCAGCGCTGGAAGGGACATCTACGAGCAGTACTTC.

The chain carries TRBV29-1 and TRBJ1-2; tentative D call: TRBD1 (5 bases). V lost 7 bases to trimming and J lost 0 bases, with 12 bases between them. There are 13 residues in the CDR3. CDR1 SQVTM and CDR2 ANQGSEA come from the germline V gene. In DNA form, the CDR3 reads TGCAGCGGGGGGACGGGAGCTAACTATGGCTACACCTTC. The encoded protein is CSGGTGANYGYTF.

The chain combines TRBV25-1 with TRBJ2-7; 8 bases fit TRBD1. This CDR3 contains 13 residues. The ends lost 4 bases at V and 5 bases at J; junction bases unmatched: 4. CDR1 is MGHDK, CDR2 SYGVNS, per germline. The CDR3 DNA reads as TGTGCCAGCAGTGGGACAGGGACAAACGAGCAGTACTTC. Protein sequence: CASSGTGTNEQYF.

The V call is TRBV7-9, the J call TRBJ2-7; D is unclear. The V end lost 3 bases, the J end lost 4 bases, and 19 bases lay between the germline ends. The germline V gene encodes CDR1 SEHNR and CDR2 FQNEAQ (reference sequence). The CDR3 has 16 amino acids. For the CDR3, the DNA is TGTGCCAGCAGCTTCCCTCAGGCGCCCTCTCCTTACGAGCAGTACTTC. Encoded protein: CASSFPQAPSPYEQYF.

A single count supports this clone. The chain couples TRBV19 to TRBJ1-4; D perhaps matches TRBD1 (5 bases). Trimming removed 5 bases from V and 8 bases from J, with 15 bases in between. Germline V gene lookup returns CDR1 LNHDA and CDR2 SQIVND (reference sequence). This CDR3 comprises 14 residues. In nucleotides, the CDR3 is TGTGCCAGTAGTTTCCCAGGGTCTGAAGAAAAACTGTTTTTT. This encodes CASSFPGSEEKLFF. Using reference TRBV19 and TRBJ1-4 for the parts outside the CDR3, the full variable domain is DGGITQSPKYLFRKEGQNVTLSCEQNLNHDAMYWYRQDPGQGLRLIYYSQIVNDFQKGDIAEGYSVSREKKESFPLTVTSAQKNPTAFYLCASSFPGSEEKLFFGSGTQLSVL.